The TCR beta chain under discussion was sequenced for a study of identical twins. Findings and caveats of the study: Out-of-frame beta chain sequences displayed weaker excess sharing between twins.

This clonotype was seen a few times. Its target is not known. TCRdb ran MiXCR on the 5' RACE reads and lists one entry per CDR3 protein. The top ten clones hold around 1.6% of a sample with nearly 900,000 distinct CDR3 sequences, roughly 12% of them seen once. Germline V gene sequence: CDR1 LGHDT, CDR2 YNNKEL (reference sequence). CDR3 length: 10 amino acids. Trimming took off 8 bases at V and 10 bases at J, with 11 bases between the two ends. This sample was also put to use in a study of yellow fever vaccine responses in identical twins.

Sequencing input: PBMCs. V usage is TRBV3-1 and J usage is TRBJ1-1; D gene ambiguous. The TCR was taken from a woman aged 18-29 years in good health. CDR3 coding DNA: TGTGCCAGCTCGCCCCGGACAGCTTTCTTT. Translating it yields CASSPRTAFF.